This TCR beta chain was found in a study of CD8 T cells in ankylosing spondylitis. General study results and limits: Reportedly, significant enrichment of disease-linked clones occurred in matched ankylosing spondylitis synovial fluid. In peripheral blood, disease-linked CD8+ clones occurred at relatively low frequencies. Eight highly homologous variants made up a TCR beta motif, and this motif appeared characteristic of ankylosing spondylitis blood.

Points on this clonotype: Antigen unknown.

This CDR3 is 15 amino acids long. The germline V gene has CDR1 SGHAT and CDR2 FQNNGV. Trimming shortened V by 2 bases and J by 0 bases, and 9 bases separated the two germline ends. Making use of molecular barcodes, quantitative 5'-RACE generated TCR beta libraries. MiXCR, applied by TCRdb to the 5' RACE reads, yields one record per CDR3 protein. The table records hundreds of thousands of distinct CDR3 sequences, 20% to 25% of them present only once. This TCR was recovered from a male donor with ankylosing spondylitis or in good health (not recorded which). The chain joins TRBV11-2 to TRBJ2-3, with D unresolved. The sequenced sample consisted of blood, either unsorted or a sorted T cell fraction (not recorded which). Here the CDR3 DNA reads TGTGCCAGCAGCTTAAATTTGGTTAGCACAGATACGCAGTATTTT. Translated: CASSLNLVSTDTQYF.